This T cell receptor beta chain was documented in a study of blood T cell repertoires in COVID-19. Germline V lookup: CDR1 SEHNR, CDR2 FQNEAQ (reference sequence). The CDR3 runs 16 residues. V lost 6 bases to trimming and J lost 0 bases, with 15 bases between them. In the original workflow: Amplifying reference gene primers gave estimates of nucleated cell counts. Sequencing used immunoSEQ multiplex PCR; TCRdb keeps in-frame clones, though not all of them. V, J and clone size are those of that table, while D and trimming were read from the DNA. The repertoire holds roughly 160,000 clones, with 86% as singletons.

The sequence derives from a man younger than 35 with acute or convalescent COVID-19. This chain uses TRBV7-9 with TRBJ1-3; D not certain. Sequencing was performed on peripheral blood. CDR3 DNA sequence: TGTGCCAGCAGTACGGGGTCAGCGAGCTCTGGAAACACCATATATTTT. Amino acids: CASSTGSASSGNTIYF.